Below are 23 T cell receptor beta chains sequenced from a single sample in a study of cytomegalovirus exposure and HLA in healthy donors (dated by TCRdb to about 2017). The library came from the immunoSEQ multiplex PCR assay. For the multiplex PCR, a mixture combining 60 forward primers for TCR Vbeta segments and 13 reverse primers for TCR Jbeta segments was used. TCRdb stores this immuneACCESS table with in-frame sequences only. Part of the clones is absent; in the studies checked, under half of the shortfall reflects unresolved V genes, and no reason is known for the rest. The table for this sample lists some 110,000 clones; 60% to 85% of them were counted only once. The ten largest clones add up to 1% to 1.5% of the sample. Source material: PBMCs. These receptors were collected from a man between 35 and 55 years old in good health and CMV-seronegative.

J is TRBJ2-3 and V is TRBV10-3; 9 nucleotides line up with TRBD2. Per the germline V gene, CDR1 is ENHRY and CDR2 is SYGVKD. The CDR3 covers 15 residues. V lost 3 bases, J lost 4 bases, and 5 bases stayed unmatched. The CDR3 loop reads CAISEGASGADTQYF. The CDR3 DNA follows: TGTGCCATCAGTGAAGGGGCTAGCGGGGCAGATACGCAGTATTTT.

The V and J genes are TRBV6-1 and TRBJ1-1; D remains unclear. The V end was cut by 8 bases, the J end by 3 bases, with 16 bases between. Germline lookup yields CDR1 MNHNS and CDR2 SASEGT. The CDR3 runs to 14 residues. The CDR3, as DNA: TGTGCCAGCTTTGACCTAGGCCGGGACACTGAAGCTTTCTTT. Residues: CASFDLGRDTEAFF.

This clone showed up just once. The CDR3 DNA is TGTGCCAGCAGTGAATGCCTAAAAACTAATCTTCCAGATACGCAGTATTTT. It specifies CASSECLKTNLPDTQYF. The V gene is TRBV2, the J gene TRBJ2-3, with D uncertain. From germline, CDR1 is SNHLY and CDR2 FYNNEI. The CDR3 spans 17 residues. V was pared by 2 bases and J by 4 bases, with 19 bases between.

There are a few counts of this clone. In DNA, the CDR3 is TGTGCCAGCAGCTTGTATGGCGGTTCCACAGATACGCAGTATTTT. Translation: CASSLYGGSTDTQYF. The chain links TRBV5-4 to TRBJ2-3; D not certain. CDR3 length: 15 amino acids. The V and J ends lost 1 base and 2 bases respectively, with 11 bases between them. Germline CDR1 and CDR2: SGHNT and YYREEE (reference sequence).

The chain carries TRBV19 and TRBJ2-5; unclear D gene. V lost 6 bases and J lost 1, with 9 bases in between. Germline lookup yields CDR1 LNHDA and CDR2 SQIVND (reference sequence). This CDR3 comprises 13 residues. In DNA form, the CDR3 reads TGTGCCAGTAGGCACCGGTTCCAAGAGACCCAGTACTTC. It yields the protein CASRHRFQETQYF. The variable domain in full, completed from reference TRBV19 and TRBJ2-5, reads DGGITQSPKYLFRKEGQNVTLSCEQNLNHDAMYWYRQDPGQGLRLIYYSQIVNDFQKGDIAEGYSVSREKKESFPLTVTSAQKNPTAFYLCASRHRFQETQYFGPGTRLLVL.

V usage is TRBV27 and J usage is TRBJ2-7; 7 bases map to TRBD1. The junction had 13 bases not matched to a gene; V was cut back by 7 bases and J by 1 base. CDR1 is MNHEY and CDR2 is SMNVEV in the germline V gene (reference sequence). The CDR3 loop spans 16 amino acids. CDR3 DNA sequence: TGTGCCAGCACCAGGGTCGGGGACAGTAGTTCCTACGAGCAGTACTTC. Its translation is CASTRVGDSSSYEQYF.

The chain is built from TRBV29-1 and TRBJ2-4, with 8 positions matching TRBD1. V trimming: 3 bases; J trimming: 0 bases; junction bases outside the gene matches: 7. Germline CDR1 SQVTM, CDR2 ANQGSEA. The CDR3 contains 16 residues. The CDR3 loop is CSVENSRGQAKNIQYF. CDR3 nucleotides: TGCAGCGTTGAGAATAGCAGGGGGCAAGCCAAAAACATTCAGTACTTC.

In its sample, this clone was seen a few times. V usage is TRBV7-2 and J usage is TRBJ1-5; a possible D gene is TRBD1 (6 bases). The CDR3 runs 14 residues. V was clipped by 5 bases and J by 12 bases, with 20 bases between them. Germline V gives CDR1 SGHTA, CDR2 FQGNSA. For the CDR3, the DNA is TGTGCCAGCAGCCCACAGGGTACTCCTTATGACCAGCATTTT. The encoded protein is CASSPQGTPYDQHF.

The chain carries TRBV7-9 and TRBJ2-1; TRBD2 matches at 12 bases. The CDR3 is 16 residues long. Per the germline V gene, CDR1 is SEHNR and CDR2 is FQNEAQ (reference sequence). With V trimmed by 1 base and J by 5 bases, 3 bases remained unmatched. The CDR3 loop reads CASSLVGLAGNNEQFF. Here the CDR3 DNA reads TGTGCCAGCAGCTTAGTGGGACTAGCGGGCAACAATGAGCAGTTCTTC.

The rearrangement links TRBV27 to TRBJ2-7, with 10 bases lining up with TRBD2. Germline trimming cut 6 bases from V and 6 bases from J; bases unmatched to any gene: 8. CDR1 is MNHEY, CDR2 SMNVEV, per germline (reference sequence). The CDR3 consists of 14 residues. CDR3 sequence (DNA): TGTGCCAGCAGCCCCGGGACTAGCGTCGGCGAGCAGTACTTC. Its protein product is CASSPGTSVGEQYF.

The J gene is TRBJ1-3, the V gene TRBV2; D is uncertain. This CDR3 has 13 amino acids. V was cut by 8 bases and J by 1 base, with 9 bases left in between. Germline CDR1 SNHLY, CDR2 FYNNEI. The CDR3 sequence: CASGPGSGNTIYF. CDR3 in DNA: TGTGCCAGCGGCCCGGGATCTGGAAACACCATATATTTT.

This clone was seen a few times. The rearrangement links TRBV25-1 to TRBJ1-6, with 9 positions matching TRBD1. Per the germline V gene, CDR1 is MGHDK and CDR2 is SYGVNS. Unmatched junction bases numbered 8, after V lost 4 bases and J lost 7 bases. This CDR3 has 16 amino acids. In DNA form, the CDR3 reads TGTGCCAGCAGTGCATTAGCCGGGACAGGGAATTCACCCCTCCACTTT. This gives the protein CASSALAGTGNSPLHF.

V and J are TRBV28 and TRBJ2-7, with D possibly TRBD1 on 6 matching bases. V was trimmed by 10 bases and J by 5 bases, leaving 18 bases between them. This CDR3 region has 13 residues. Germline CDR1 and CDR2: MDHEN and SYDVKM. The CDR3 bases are TGTGCCACCTCCCCGACAGGTTCCCACGAGCAGTACTTC. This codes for CATSPTGSHEQYF.

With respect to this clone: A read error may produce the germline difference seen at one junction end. CDR3 nucleotide sequence: TGCAGTAATCCTCGGGAGTACTCTGGGGCCGACGTCCTGACTTTC. This encodes CSNPREYSGADVLTF. The V gene is TRBV29-1, the J gene TRBJ2-6; D is perhaps TRBD2 (6 bases). The CDR3 loop spans 15 amino acids. Per the germline V gene, CDR1 is SQVTM and CDR2 is ANQGSEA. The full variable domain, rest sourced from reference TRBV29-1 and TRBJ2-6, is SAVISQKPSRDICQRGTSLTIQCQVDSQVTMMFWYRQQPGQSLTLIATANQGSEATYESGFVIDKFPISRPNLTFSTLTVSNMSPEDSSIYLCSNPREYSGADVLTFGAGSRLTVL.

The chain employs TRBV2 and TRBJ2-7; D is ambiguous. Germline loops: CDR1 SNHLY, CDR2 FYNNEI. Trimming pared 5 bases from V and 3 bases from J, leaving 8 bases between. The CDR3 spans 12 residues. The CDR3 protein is CASSTVVYEQYF. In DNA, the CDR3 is TGTGCCAGCAGTACCGTAGTCTACGAGCAGTACTTC.

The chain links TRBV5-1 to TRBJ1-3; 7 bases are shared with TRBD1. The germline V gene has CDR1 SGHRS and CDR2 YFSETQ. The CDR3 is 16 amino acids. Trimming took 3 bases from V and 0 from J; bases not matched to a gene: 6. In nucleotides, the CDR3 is TGCGCCAGCAGCTGGCAGACAGGGATCTCTGGAAACACCATATATTTT. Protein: CASSWQTGISGNTIYF.

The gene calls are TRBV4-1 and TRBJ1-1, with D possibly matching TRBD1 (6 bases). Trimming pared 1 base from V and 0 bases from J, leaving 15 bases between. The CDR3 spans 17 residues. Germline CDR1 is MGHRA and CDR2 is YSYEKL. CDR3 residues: CASSQAPRGIMNTEAFF. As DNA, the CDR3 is TGCGCCAGCAGCCAAGCCCCCAGGGGCATCATGAACACTGAAGCTTTCTTT.

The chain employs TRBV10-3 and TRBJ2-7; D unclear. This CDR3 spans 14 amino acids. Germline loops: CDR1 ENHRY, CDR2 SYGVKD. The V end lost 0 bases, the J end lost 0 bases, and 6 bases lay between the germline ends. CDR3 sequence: CAISESLSSYEQYF. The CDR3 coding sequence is TGTGCCATCAGTGAGTCGCTGAGCTCCTACGAGCAGTACTTC.

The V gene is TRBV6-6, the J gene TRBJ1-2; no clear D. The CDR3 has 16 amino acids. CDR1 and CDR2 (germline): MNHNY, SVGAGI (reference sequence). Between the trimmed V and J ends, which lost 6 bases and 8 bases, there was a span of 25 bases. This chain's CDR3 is CASSPDPQLTGGGYTF. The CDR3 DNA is TGTGCCAGCAGCCCCGACCCGCAACTTACCGGAGGGGGCTACACCTTC.

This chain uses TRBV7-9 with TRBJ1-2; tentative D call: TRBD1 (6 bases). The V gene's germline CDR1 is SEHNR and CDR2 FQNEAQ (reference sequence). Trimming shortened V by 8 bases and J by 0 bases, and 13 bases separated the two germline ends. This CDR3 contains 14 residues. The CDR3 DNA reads TGTGCCAGCCCCTCTAGGGACACTAACTATGGCTACACCTTC. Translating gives CASPSRDTNYGYTF.

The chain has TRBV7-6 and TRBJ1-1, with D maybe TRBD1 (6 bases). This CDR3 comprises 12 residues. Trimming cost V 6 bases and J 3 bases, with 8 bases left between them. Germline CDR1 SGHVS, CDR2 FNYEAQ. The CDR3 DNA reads TGTGCCAGCAGAGGGGGAGACACTGAAGCTTTCTTT. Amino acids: CASRGGDTEAFF. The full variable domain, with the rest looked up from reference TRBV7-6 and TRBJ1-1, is GAGVSQSPRYKVTKRGQDVALRCDPISGHVSLYWYRQALGQGPEFLTYFNYEAQQDKSGLPNDRFSAERPEGSISTLTIQRTEQRDSAMYRCASRGGDTEAFFGQGTRLTVV.

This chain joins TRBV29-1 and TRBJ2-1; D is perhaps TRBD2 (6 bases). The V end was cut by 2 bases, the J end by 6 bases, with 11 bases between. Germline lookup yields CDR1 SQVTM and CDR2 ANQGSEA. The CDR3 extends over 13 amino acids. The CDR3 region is CSVELGGTNEQFF. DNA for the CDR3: TGCAGCGTTGAACTAGGCGGGACCAATGAGCAGTTCTTC.

The CDR3 DNA follows: TGTGCCAGCAGCCGACTTAAAAGGTCCCTCCCCTACAATGAGCAGTTCTTC. It translates to CASSRLKRSLPYNEQFF. The rearrangement links TRBV7-3 to TRBJ2-1; D is ambiguous. The germline gives CDR1 SGHTA, CDR2 FQGTGA. The CDR3 spans 17 residues. V dropped 5 bases and J dropped 2 bases, with 19 bases sitting between them. Supplemented by reference TRBV7-3 and TRBJ2-1, the full variable domain reads GAGVSQTPSNKVTEKGKYVELRCDPISGHTALYWYRQSLGQGPEFLIYFQGTGAADDSGLPNDRFFAVRPEGSVSTLKIQRTERGDSAVYLCASSRLKRSLPYNEQFFGPGTRLTVL.